This TCR beta chain was profiled in a study of T cell repertoires in cytomegalovirus infection. General observations from the study: Across the ex vivo response, the dominant clonotypes were HLA-C-restricted CMV-specific TCR beta clonotypes.

This clonotype came up a few times. Its antigen is unknown. Using its own MiXCR run on the reads, TCRdb lists one record per CDR3 protein. The sample carries over 45,000 distinct CDR3 sequences, 20% to 25% recorded once. This material consisted of CD8+ T cells from cultured PBMCs, taken from culture after CMV antigen stimulation. This receptor was identified in a human donor in good health (CMV status not recorded). Some clones in this sample may be carry-over from other donors' samples.

The CDR3 coding sequence is TGTGCCAGCAGTCCCATTAGCTCCTACGAGCAGTACTTC. Translated, it gives CASSPISSYEQYF. This chain connects TRBV7-9 to TRBJ2-7, with no clear D. The CDR3 spans 13 residues. Trimming pared 6 bases from V and 0 bases from J, leaving 9 bases between. The V gene's germline CDR1 is SEHNR and CDR2 FQNEAQ (reference sequence). Drawing the rest from reference TRBV7-9 and TRBJ2-7, the complete variable domain is DTGVSQNPRHKITKRGQNVTFRCDPISEHNRLYWYRQTLGQGPEFLTYFQNEAQLEKSRLLSDRFSAERPKGSFSTLEIQRTEQGDSAMYLCASSPISSYEQYFGPGTRLTVT.